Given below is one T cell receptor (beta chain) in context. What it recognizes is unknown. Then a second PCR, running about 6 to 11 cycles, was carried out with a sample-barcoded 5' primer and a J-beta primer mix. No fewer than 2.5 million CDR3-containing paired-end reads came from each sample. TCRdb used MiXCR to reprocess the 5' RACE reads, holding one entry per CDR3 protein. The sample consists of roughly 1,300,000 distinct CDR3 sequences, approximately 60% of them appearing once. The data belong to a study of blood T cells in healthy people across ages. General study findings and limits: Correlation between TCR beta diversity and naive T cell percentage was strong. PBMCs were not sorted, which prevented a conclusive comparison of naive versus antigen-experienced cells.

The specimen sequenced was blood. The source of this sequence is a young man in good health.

Here the CDR3 reads CASSPLGAGRGVVLPDTQYF. For the CDR3, the DNA is TGCGCCAGCAGCCCCCTCGGGGCGGGCCGGGGGGTCGTCTTGCCAGATACGCAGTATTTT. V is TRBV4-3 and J is TRBJ2-3, with TRBD2 matching over 7 bases. V lost 4 bases to trimming and J lost 4 bases; unmatched junction nucleotides: 23. This CDR3 is 20 amino acids long. The germline V gene encodes CDR1 LGHNA and CDR2 YSLEER.